The 9 T cell receptor beta chains given below trace back to one sample, sequenced in a study of T-cell reconstitution after alpha-beta-depleted transplantation in children. Unique molecular identifiers were incorporated when the TCRbeta library was constructed. TCRdb itself ran the PCR reads through MiXCR, one entry per CDR3 protein. The sample includes roughly 400,000 distinct CDR3 sequences, roughly 22% of them seen just once. Sequences were derived from PBMCs from the stem cell graft donor, sampled from the stem cell graft. Every receptor here comes from a human donor who donated a stem cell graft to a child with acute myeloid leukemia.

This chain links TRBV5-4 with TRBJ2-5; no clear D gene. V lost 0 bases and J 5 bases, leaving 11 bases between the germline ends. The CDR3 sequence is 14 residues long. The germline V gene has CDR1 SGHNT and CDR2 YYREEE (reference sequence). The CDR3 DNA is TGTGCCAGCAGCTTGGCGACGCTCCGGGAGACCCAGTACTTC. This codes for CASSLATLRETQYF.

V gene TRBV6-2 or TRBV6-3 combines with J gene TRBJ2-7; 8 positions match TRBD1. This CDR3 is 15 amino acids long. Trimming took 7 bases from V and 3 from J; bases not matched to a gene: 11. CDR1 and CDR2 from the germline V gene are MNHEY and SVGEGT. CDR3 DNA: TGTGCCAGCACTCTCCCGGGACAGGTTAGCTACGAGCAGTACTTC. Its protein is CASTLPGQVSYEQYF.

This clonotype appeared once. This chain joins TRBV5-1 and TRBJ2-1, with 9 positions matching TRBD2. J gave up 10 bases and V 2 bases, and 10 bases lay outside the gene matches. Germline V gene sequence: CDR1 SGHRS, CDR2 YFSETQ. The CDR3 has 15 residues. DNA of the CDR3: TGCGCCAGCAGCTTCGCGGGAGGGCCCCCGGAGGAGCAGTTCTTC. Translating gives CASSFAGGPPEEQFF.

This clonotype was seen a handful of times. J is TRBJ2-2 and V is TRBV10-2, with D unclear. From germline, CDR1 is WSHSY and CDR2 SAAADI. This CDR3 has 13 residues. V lost 7 bases and J 4 bases, leaving 10 bases between the germline ends. CDR3 coding DNA: TGCGCCAGCAAATTAGTTTTCACCGGGGAGCTGTTTTTT. Translation gives CASKLVFTGELFF.

V usage is TRBV20-1 and J usage is TRBJ2-7; 11 positions agree with TRBD2. Per germline, CDR1 DFQATT and CDR2 SNEGSKA (reference sequence). V lost 1 base to trimming and J lost 4 bases; unmatched junction nucleotides: 6. CDR3 size: 15 residues. The CDR3 DNA is TGCAGTGCTAGAGGTATTACTAGCGGGAGATACGAGCAGTACTTC. Its translation: CSARGITSGRYEQYF.

The rearrangement links TRBV4-1 to TRBJ2-1, with 8 bases lining up with TRBD1. There are 16 residues in the CDR3. CDR1 and CDR2 from the germline V gene are MGHRA and YSYEKL. With V trimmed by 4 bases and J by 5 bases, 10 bases remained unmatched. CDR3 in amino acids: CASSLFGQGANNEQFF. The CDR3 DNA follows: TGCGCCAGCAGCCTCTTTGGGCAGGGGGCCAACAATGAGCAGTTCTTC.

V and J are TRBV20-1 and TRBJ2-7; TRBD2 agrees at 10 bases. There are 16 residues in the CDR3. CDR1 and CDR2 from the germline V gene are DFQATT and SNEGSKA (reference sequence). The trim removed 3 bases at V and 4 bases at J, leaving 12 bases unmatched. CDR3 DNA: TGCAGTGCTAGTTTCCCTCCTAGCGGGAGACGGTACGAGCAGTACTTC. Translated, it gives CSASFPPSGRRYEQYF.

V gene TRBV24-1 combines with J gene TRBJ1-5; D is unresolved. CDR3 length: 11 amino acids. Deletions cut 10 bases from V and 3 bases from J, with 6 bases between. Germline CDR1 reads KGHDR; CDR2 reads SFDVKD. CDR3 DNA sequence: TGTGCCACAGGCTCCAATCAGCCCCAGCATTTT. Translating gives CATGSNQPQHF.

In this sample, this clonotype turned up many times. The chain is built from TRBV4-2 and TRBJ2-6, with no clear D. Trimming took off 0 bases at V and 1 base at J, with 13 bases between the two ends. The CDR3 is made up of 18 amino acids. Germline V gene data show CDR1 as LGHNA and CDR2 as YNFKEQ. The CDR3 here is CASSQEWDNPSGANVLTF. The CDR3 DNA is TGTGCCAGCAGCCAAGAGTGGGATAACCCTTCTGGGGCCAACGTCCTGACTTTC.